A selection of T cell receptor beta chains follows, all from one sample in a study of T cells in tumors after PD-1 blockade. TCRdb's table, derived via immunoSEQ multiplex PCR, lists solely in-frame clones and lacks some. The sample comprises around 14,000 clones, 55% to 80% of which are singletons, and over 25% rests with the top ten. Sequencing used tumor tissue, obtained after anti-PD-1 treatment. The receptor set was obtained from a human donor with cutaneous squamous cell carcinoma. Both conserved end residues are part of each CDR3. The D gene is left open where the match is weak. Not every row has a clone size; where given, it reads once, few, many or a size class.

V: TRBV5-5; J: TRBJ2-5; D: TRBD2; size: NA; DNA: TGTGCCAGCAGCTTGGTTCCAGCGGGGGAGACCCAGTACTTC; CDR3: CASSLVPAGETQYF
V: TRBV4-3; J: TRBJ2-2; D: TRBD2; size: NA; DNA: TGCGCCAGCAGCCGGCTAGCGGGAGGAACCGGGGAGCTGTTTTTT; CDR3: CASSRLAGGTGELFF
V: TRBV7-2; J: TRBJ1-3; D: TRBD1; size: NA; DNA: TGTGCCAGCAGCTCCCAGACAGGGGCGCGGAACACCATATATTTT; CDR3: CASSSQTGARNTIYF
V: TRBV30; J: TRBJ2-2; D: NA; size: medium-sized; DNA: TGTGCCCGAGGGGGACATCCGAACACCGGGGAGCTGTTTTTT; CDR3: CARGGHPNTGELFF
V: TRBV3-1/TRBV3-2; J: TRBJ1-6; D: TRBD1; size: few; DNA: TGTGCCAGCAGCGCCCGACAGGGAGGGAATTCACCCCTCCACTTT; CDR3: CASSARQGGNSPLHF
V: TRBV18; J: TRBJ2-3; D: NA; size: NA; DNA: TGTGCCAGCTCACCAAGGGCCGGCACAGATACGCAGTATTTT; CDR3: CASSPRAGTDTQYF
V: TRBV6-1; J: TRBJ2-2; D: TRBD1; size: NA; DNA: TGTGCCAGCAGTTCAGACAGGGCGAACACCGGGGAGCTGTTTTTT; CDR3: CASSSDRANTGELFF
V: TRBV11-3; J: TRBJ2-2; D: TRBD1; size: NA; DNA: TGTGCCAGCAGGACGCCGGGACAGGGCACCGGGGAGCTGTTTTTT; CDR3: CASRTPGQGTGELFF
V: TRBV6-4; J: TRBJ2-5; D: TRBD2; size: few; DNA: TGTGCCAGCAGTGACCAAGGGACTAGGCCCCCTATTTGCCCTCAAGAGACCCAGTACTTC; CDR3: CASSDQGTRPPICPQETQYF
V: TRBV13; J: TRBJ1-2; D: NA; size: NA; DNA: TGTGCCAGCAGCTTAGAGATCTATGGCTACACCTTC; CDR3: CASSLEIYGYTF
V: TRBV28; J: TRBJ2-6; D: NA; size: few; DNA: TGTGCCAGCAGGGAAAGTTTCCGCTCTGGGGCCAACGTCCTGACTTTC; CDR3: CASRESFRSGANVLTF
V: TRBV5-1; J: TRBJ1-4; D: NA; size: NA; DNA: TGCGCCAGCAGCCGCCAACCAACGGGGATCGGGCTTAATGAAAAACTGTTTTTT; CDR3: CASSRQPTGIGLNEKLFF
V: TRBV15; J: TRBJ1-2; D: NA; size: NA; DNA: TGTGCAACCCTGCCATCCCCACAGGACACTAGGGGCTACACCTTC; CDR3: CATLPSPQDTRGYTF
V: TRBV7-2; J: TRBJ1-1; D: NA; size: NA; DNA: TGTGCCAGCAGCCAGCTCGGGCAGGGTTACACTGAAGCTTTCTTT; CDR3: CASSQLGQGYTEAFF
V: TRBV4-1; J: TRBJ2-1; D: NA; size: NA; DNA: TGCGCCAGCAGCCAAGTACGGGATATCGACAATGAGCAGTTCTTC; CDR3: CASSQVRDIDNEQFF
V: TRBV25-1; J: TRBJ1-6; D: NA; size: NA; DNA: TGTGCCAGCAGTGAATATGGCGCGGCAAGTAATTCACCCCTCCACTTT; CDR3: CASSEYGAASNSPLHF
V: TRBV14; J: TRBJ2-1; D: NA; size: NA; DNA: TGTGCCAGCAGCCACTTAGCGGCCTCCTACAATGAGCAGTTCTTC; CDR3: CASSHLAASYNEQFF
V: TRBV29-1; J: TRBJ2-2; D: NA; size: few; DNA: TGCAGCGTTGAAGCTGTCCCCGGGGAGCTGTTTTTT; CDR3: CSVEAVPGELFF
V: TRBV7-9; J: TRBJ1-5; D: TRBD1; size: few; DNA: TGTGCCAGCAGCTTAAGCGGGACAGGGGGTCCCAATCAGCCCCAGCATTTT; CDR3: CASSLSGTGGPNQPQHF
V: TRBV6-6; J: TRBJ1-3; D: NA; size: NA; DNA: TGTGCCAGCAGGGAGGGGGGCTCTGGAAACACCATATATTTT; CDR3: CASREGGSGNTIYF
V: TRBV27; J: TRBJ2-7; D: TRBD2; size: NA; DNA: TGTGCCAGCAGTTTAGAGGGCGGGAGTACCCCCTACGAGCAGTACTTC; CDR3: CASSLEGGSTPYEQYF
V: TRBV20-1; J: TRBJ2-3; D: NA; size: once; DNA: TGCAGTGCTAGTGAGCAGGGGAGGGGAGATACGCAGTATTTT; CDR3: CSASEQGRGDTQYF
V: TRBV18; J: TRBJ2-2; D: NA; size: once; DNA: TGTGCCAGCTCAAAAACGACAGCGAACACCGGGGAGCTGTTTTTT; CDR3: CASSKTTANTGELFF
V: TRBV12-3/TRBV12-4; J: TRBJ1-3; D: NA; size: few; DNA: TGTGCCAGCAGTTTATATAGTGGAAACACCATATATTTT; CDR3: CASSLYSGNTIYF
V: TRBV30; J: TRBJ1-1; D: NA; size: NA; DNA: TGTGCCTGGAGCGAAGTAGGTGGGACACCGAACACTGAAGCTTTCTTT; CDR3: CAWSEVGGTPNTEAFF
V: TRBV19; J: TRBJ1-1; D: TRBD1; size: NA; DNA: TGTGCCAGTAAGACGACAGGGGGCGTCACTGAAGCTTTCTTT; CDR3: CASKTTGGVTEAFF
V: TRBV7-2; J: TRBJ2-7; D: NA; size: NA; DNA: TGTGCCAGCAGCTTACTGGGGGGCCTTATTCACGAGCAGTACTTC; CDR3: CASSLLGGLIHEQYF
V: TRBV4-2; J: TRBJ1-4; D: TRBD1; size: few; DNA: TGTGCCAGCAGCCCCGGGACAGCTAATGAAAAACTGTTTTTT; CDR3: CASSPGTANEKLFF
V: TRBV12-1; J: TRBJ2-1; D: NA; size: NA; DNA: TGTGCCAGCAGCCTAAAAACGACTAGCGGGAAATACAATGAGCAGTTCTTC; CDR3: CASSLKTTSGKYNEQFF
V: TRBV10-1; J: TRBJ1-2; D: NA; size: few; DNA: TGCGCCAGCAGTGAGTCGGTTAACTATGGCTACACCTTC; CDR3: CASSESVNYGYTF
V: TRBV24-1; J: TRBJ2-3; D: TRBD2; size: medium-sized; DNA: TGTGCCACCAGTGATTTGGCTAGCGGGAGTAGGGATACGCAGTATTTT; CDR3: CATSDLASGSRDTQYF
V: TRBV7-8; J: TRBJ1-2; D: NA; size: NA; DNA: TGTGCCAGCAGCTTATGGAGCGGGCGGCAGGGAAACTATGGCTACACCTTC; CDR3: CASSLWSGRQGNYGYTF
V: TRBV27; J: TRBJ1-1; D: TRBD1; size: few; DNA: TGTGCCAGCAGTCCATCCGGGACAGGTAGACGTGAAGCTTTCTTT; CDR3: CASSPSGTGRREAFF
V: TRBV6-6; J: TRBJ2-2; D: TRBD2; size: NA; DNA: TGTGCCAGCAGTCAGGTAGCGGGGAACACCGGGGAGCTGTTTTTT; CDR3: CASSQVAGNTGELFF
V: TRBV6-2/TRBV6-3; J: TRBJ1-2; D: NA; size: NA; DNA: TGTGCCAGCAGTAAGCTACACGGCTATGGCTACACCTTC; CDR3: CASSKLHGYGYTF
V: TRBV18; J: TRBJ1-2; D: NA; size: once; DNA: TGTGCCAGCTCCCCACAAGGAGGTGGCTACACCTTC; CDR3: CASSPQGGGYTF
V: TRBV19; J: TRBJ1-1; D: NA; size: NA; DNA: TGTGCCAGTAGTATAAGGGCCCTATTTGCGGTCTTT; CDR3: CASSIRALFAVF
V: TRBV19; J: TRBJ1-1; D: TRBD1; size: NA; DNA: TGTGCCAGTAATACAGGGGGCTTCACTGAAGCTTTCTTT; CDR3: CASNTGGFTEAFF
V: TRBV4-2; J: TRBJ2-5; D: NA; size: NA; DNA: TGTGCCAGCAGCCAAGGGTTAGGAGTGGGGACCCAGTACTTC; CDR3: CASSQGLGVGTQYF
V: TRBV18; J: TRBJ2-7; D: TRBD1; size: NA; DNA: TGTGCCAGCTCACGGGACAGGGCGTCCGAGCAGTACTTC; CDR3: CASSRDRASEQYF
V: TRBV6-5; J: TRBJ1-5; D: NA; size: few; DNA: TGTGCCAGCAGTTACCGGACTCCTCAAAATCAGCCCCAGCATTTT; CDR3: CASSYRTPQNQPQHF